The 6 T cell receptor beta chains presented below share a single source sample, sequenced in a study of HIV-infected patients and healthy controls. TCRdb independently ran MiXCR on the 5' RACE reads; one entry per CDR3 protein. This table has more than 60,000 distinct CDR3 sequences, about 19% appearing once. The sequenced sample was CD4+ T cells from blood. The receptors come from a human donor in good health.

This clonotype has a count of ten or more. The rearrangement joins TRBV3-1 to TRBJ2-3; D may be TRBD1 (6 bases). The CDR3 sequence is 12 residues long. Germline CDR1 and CDR2: LGHDT and YNNKEL (reference sequence). Trimming took off 8 bases at V and 3 bases at J, with 9 bases between the two ends. As DNA, the CDR3 is TGTGCCAGCTCCCAGGGGACAGATACGCAGTATTTT. Amino acids: CASSQGTDTQYF.

The chain combines TRBV12-3 or TRBV12-4 with TRBJ2-3; D not resolved. The CDR3 extends over 12 amino acids. Trimming removed 3 bases from V and 4 bases from J, with 5 bases in between. CDR3: CASSFGSDTQYF. In DNA, the CDR3 is TGTGCCAGCAGTTTCGGGTCAGATACGCAGTATTTT.

This clonotype has a count of ten or more. This sequence joins TRBV24-1 and TRBJ2-5, with 11 bases lining up with TRBD1. The CDR3 length is 15 residues. The ends lost 2 bases at V and 2 bases at J; junction bases unmatched: 0. Germline loops: CDR1 KGHDR, CDR2 SFDVKD. The CDR3 loop is CATSDWDRGQETQYF. The CDR3, as DNA: TGTGCCACCAGTGATTGGGACAGGGGGCAAGAGACCCAGTACTTC.

Worth noting for this clonotype: One end of the junction is discordant with germline, which a read error may explain. The chain joins TRBV5-6 to TRBJ2-1; D not resolved. CDR3 length: 12 residues. The germline gives CDR1 SGHDT, CDR2 YYEEEE. CDR3 protein: CASSFFGNEQFF. In DNA, the CDR3 is TGTGCTAGCAGCTTTTTTGGGAATGAGCAGTTCTTC. The entire variable domain, with the rest obtained from reference TRBV5-6 and TRBJ2-1, is as follows: DAGVTQSPTHLIKTRGQQVTLRCSPKSGHDTVSWYQQALGQGPQFIFQYYEEEERQRGNFPDRFSGHQFPNYSSELNVNALLLGDSALYLCASSFFGNEQFFGPGTRLTVL.

The chain links TRBV20-1 to TRBJ1-1; tentatively, D is TRBD1 (5 bases). The CDR3 has 15 amino acids. CDR1 and CDR2 (germline): DFQATT, SNEGSKA (reference sequence). V lost 5 bases to trimming and J lost 1 base, with 17 bases between them. The CDR3 protein is CSAPGRGVKNTEAFF. In DNA form, the CDR3 reads TGCAGTGCTCCTGGGAGAGGGGTCAAGAACACTGAAGCTTTCTTT.

The V call is TRBV20-1, the J call TRBJ2-3, with D perhaps given as TRBD1 or TRBD2 (7 bases each). CDR1 and CDR2 from the germline V gene are DFQATT and SNEGSKA (reference sequence). The CDR3 is 15 residues long. The V and J ends lost 1 base and 3 bases respectively, with 14 bases between them. The CDR3 loop reads CSARARGGETDTQYF. CDR3 nucleotide sequence: TGCAGTGCTAGAGCCAGGGGGGGCGAGACAGATACGCAGTATTTT.